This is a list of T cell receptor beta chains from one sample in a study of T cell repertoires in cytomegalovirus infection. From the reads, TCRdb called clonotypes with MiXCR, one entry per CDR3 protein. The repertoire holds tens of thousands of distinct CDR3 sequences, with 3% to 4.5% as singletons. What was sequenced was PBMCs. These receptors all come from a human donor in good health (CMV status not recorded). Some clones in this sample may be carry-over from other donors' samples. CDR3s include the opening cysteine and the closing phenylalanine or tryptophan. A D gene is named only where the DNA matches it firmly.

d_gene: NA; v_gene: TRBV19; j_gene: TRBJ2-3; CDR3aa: CATKTGTTSTDTQYF
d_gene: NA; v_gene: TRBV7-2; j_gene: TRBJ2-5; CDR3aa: CASSLVGRSIQETQYF
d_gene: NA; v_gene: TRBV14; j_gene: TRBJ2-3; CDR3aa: CASSQALSRDTQYF
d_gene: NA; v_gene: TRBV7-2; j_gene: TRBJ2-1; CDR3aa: CASSLSGGGFNEQFF
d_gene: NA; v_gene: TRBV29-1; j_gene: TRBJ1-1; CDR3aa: CSVAQVNTEAFF
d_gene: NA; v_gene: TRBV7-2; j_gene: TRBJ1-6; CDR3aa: CASSLRVEGGLGNSPLHF
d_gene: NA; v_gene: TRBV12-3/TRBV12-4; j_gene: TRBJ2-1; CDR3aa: CASSAGPHNEQFF
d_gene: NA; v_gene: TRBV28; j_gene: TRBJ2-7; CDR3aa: CASRPTGTRPYEQYF
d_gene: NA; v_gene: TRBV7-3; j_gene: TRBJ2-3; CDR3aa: CASSQGDTQYF
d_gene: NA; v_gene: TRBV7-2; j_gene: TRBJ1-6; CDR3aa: CASSFVRQTYNSPLHF
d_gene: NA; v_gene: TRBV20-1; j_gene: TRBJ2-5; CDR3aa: CSASALDGRQETQYF
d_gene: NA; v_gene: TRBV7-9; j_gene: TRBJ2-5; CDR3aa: CASSLDLGQSETVYF
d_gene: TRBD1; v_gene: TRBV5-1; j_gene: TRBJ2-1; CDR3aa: CASSLAGTVANEQFF
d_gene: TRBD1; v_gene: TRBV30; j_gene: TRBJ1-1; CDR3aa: CAWSRQGEGEAFF
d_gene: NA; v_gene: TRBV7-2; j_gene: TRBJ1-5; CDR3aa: CASSLVGGGGNQPQHF
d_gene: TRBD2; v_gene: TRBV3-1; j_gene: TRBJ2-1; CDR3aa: CASSPRERGNNEQFF
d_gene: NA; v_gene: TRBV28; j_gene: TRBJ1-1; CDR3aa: CASRAVSTEAFF
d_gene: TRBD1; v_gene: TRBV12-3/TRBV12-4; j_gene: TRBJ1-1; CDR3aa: CASRIQGHTEAFF
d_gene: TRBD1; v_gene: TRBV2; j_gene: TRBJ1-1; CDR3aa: CASSTWGQRTEAFF
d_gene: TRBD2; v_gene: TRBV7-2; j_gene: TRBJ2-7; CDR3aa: CASSLSGMSSYEQYF
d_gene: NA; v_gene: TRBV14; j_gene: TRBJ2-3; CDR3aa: CASSQVAVPADTQYF
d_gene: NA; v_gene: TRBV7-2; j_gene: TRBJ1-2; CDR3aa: CASSIVAQNYGYTF
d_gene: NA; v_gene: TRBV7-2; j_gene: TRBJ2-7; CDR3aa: CASSSGVQPYEQYF
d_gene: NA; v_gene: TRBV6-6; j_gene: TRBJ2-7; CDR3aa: CASSEQGLTGEQYF
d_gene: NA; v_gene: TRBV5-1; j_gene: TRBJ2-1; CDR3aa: CASSLAWDDIDNEQFF
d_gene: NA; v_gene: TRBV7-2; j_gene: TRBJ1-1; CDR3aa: CASSPGRAHTEAFF
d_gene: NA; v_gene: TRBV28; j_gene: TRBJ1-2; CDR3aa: CASLTGPDGYTF
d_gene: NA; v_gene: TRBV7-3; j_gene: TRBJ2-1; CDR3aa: CASSLGPGRRFF
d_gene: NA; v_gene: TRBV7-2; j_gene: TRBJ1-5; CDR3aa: CASSLDNQPQHF
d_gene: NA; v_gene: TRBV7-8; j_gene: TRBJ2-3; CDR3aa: CASSSPERDTQYF
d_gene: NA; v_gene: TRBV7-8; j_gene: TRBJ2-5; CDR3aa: CASSPTRDGQFKTQYF
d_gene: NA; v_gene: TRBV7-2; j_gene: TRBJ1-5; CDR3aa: CASSLGYRVGPQHF
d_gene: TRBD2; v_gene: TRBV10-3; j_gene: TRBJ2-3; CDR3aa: CAISVLAGGITDTQYF
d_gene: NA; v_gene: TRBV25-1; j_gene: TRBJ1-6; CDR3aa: CASSDTYYNSPLHF
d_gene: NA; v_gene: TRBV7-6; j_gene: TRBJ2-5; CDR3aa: CASSLEGIQGETQYF
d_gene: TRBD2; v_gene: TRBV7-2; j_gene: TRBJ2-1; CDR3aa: CASRTSGRAEQFF
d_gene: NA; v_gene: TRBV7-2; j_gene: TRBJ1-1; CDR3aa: CASSLAANTEAFF
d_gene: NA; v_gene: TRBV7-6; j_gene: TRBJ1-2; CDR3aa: CASSLGGFDGYTF
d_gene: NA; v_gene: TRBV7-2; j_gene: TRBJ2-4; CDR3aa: CASSLSQGAKNIQYF
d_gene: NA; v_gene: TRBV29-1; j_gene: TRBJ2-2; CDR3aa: CSVVRVGELFF
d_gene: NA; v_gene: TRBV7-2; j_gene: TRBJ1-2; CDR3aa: CASSLGVGSGYTF
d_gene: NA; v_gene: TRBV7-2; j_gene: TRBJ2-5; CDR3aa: CATRGTATGETQYF
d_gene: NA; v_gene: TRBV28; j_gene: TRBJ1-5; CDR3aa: CASSPWLGEGSNQPQHF